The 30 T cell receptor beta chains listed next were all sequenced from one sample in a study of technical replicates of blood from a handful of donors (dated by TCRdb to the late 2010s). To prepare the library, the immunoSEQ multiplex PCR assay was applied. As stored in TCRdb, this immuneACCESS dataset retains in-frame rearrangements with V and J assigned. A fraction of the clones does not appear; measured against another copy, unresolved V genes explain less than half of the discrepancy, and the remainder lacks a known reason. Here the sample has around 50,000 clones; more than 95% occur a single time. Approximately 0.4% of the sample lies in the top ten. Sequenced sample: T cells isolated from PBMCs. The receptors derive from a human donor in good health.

The CDR3 loop is CASSQAPPGELFF. As DNA, the CDR3 is TGCGCCAGCAGCCAAGCCCCTCCCGGGGAGCTGTTTTTT. The V call is TRBV4-1, the J call TRBJ2-2; D unresolved. Looked up from germline, CDR1 is MGHRA and CDR2 is YSYEKL. V lost 1 base and J lost 6, with 6 bases in between. The CDR3 runs to 13 residues.

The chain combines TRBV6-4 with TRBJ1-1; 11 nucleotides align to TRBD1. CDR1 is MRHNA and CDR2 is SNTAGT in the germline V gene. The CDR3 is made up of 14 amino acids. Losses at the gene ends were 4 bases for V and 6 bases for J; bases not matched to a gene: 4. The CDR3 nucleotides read TGTGCCAGCAGTGCTGGACAGGGGGCGTCTGAAGCTTTCTTT. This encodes CASSAGQGASEAFF.

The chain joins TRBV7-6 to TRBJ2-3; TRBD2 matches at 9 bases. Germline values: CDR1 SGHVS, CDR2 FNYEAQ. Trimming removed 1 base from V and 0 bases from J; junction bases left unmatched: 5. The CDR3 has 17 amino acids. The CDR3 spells CASSLVAGGPSTDTQYF. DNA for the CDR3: TGTGCCAGCAGCTTAGTGGCGGGAGGGCCGAGCACAGATACGCAGTATTTT.

Here the CDR3 DNA reads TGTGCCAGCAGGCCCCTTTACAGGGGGAACACTGAAGCTTTCTTT. Translation: CASRPLYRGNTEAFF. V and J are TRBV6-4 and TRBJ1-1; 7 positions agree with TRBD1. Germline V lookup: CDR1 MRHNA, CDR2 SNTAGT. The CDR3 runs 15 residues. The trim removed 6 bases at V and 1 base at J, leaving 8 bases unmatched.

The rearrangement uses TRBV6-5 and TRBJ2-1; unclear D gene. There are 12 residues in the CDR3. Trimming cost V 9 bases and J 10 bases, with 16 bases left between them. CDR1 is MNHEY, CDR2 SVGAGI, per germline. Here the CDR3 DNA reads TGTGCCAGTTGGGCCCACCGCTTGGAGCAGTTCTTC. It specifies CASWAHRLEQFF.

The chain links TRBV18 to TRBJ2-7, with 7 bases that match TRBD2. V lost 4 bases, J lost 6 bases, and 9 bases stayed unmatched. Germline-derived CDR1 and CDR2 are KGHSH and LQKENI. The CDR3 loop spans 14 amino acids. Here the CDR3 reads CASSREGTFLEQYF. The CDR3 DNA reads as TGTGCCAGCTCACGGGAGGGGACCTTTCTCGAGCAGTACTTC.

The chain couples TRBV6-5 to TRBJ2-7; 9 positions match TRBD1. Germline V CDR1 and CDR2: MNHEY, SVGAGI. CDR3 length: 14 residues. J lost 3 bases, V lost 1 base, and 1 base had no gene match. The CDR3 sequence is CASSYWDRDYEQYF. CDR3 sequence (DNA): TGTGCCAGCAGTTACTGGGACAGGGACTACGAGCAGTACTTC.

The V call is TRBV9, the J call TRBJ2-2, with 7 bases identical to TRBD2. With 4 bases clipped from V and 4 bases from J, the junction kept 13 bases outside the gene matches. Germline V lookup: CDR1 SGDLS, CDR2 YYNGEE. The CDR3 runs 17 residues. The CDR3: CASSPRAGWGITGELFF. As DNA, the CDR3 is TGTGCCAGCAGCCCCAGAGCGGGGTGGGGTATCACCGGGGAGCTGTTTTTT.

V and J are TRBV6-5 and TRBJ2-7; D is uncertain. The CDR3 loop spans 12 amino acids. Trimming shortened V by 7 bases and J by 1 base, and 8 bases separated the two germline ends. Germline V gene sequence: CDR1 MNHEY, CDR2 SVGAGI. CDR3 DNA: TGTGCCAGCACCTCGAGTTCCTACGAGCAGTACTTC. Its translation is CASTSSSYEQYF.

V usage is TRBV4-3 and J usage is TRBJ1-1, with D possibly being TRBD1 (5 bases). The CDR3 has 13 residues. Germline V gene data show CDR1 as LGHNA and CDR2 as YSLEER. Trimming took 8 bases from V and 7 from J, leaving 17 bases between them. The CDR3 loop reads CASSTPGNLEAFF. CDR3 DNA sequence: TGCGCCAGCTCAACCCCAGGGAATCTTGAAGCTTTCTTT.

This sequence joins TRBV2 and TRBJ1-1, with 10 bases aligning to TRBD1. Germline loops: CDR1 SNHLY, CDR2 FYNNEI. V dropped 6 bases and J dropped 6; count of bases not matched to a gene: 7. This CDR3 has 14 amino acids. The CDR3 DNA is TGTGCCAGCAGGTTAGACAGGGGGCCGCCTGAAGCTTTCTTT. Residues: CASRLDRGPPEAFF.

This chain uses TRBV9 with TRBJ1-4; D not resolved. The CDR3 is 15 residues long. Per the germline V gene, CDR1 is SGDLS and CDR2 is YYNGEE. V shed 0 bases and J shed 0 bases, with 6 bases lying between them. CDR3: CASSVAPATNEKLFF. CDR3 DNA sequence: TGTGCCAGCAGCGTAGCCCCGGCAACTAATGAAAAACTGTTTTTT.

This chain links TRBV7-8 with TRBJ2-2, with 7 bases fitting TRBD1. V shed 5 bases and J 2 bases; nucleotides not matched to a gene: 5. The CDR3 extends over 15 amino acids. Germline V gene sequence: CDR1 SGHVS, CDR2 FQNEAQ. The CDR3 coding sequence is TGTGCCAGCAGCGTAAACAGGGGAAACACCGGGGAGCTGTTTTTT. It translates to CASSVNRGNTGELFF.

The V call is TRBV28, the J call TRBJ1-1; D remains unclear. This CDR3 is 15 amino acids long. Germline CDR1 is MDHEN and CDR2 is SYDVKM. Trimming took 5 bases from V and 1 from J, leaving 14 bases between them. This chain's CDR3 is CASSPGLWPNTEAFF. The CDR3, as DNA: TGTGCCAGCAGTCCCGGGTTATGGCCGAACACTGAAGCTTTCTTT.

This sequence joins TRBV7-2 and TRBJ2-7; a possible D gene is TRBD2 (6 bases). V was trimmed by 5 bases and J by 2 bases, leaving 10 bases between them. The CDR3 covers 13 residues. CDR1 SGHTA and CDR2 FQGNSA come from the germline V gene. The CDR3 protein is CASSRLVAYEQYF. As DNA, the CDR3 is TGTGCCAGCAGCCGACTAGTAGCCTACGAGCAGTACTTC.

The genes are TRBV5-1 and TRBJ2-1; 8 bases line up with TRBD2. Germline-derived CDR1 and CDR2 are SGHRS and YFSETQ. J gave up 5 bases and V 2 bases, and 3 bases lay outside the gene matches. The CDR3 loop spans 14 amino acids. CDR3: CASSLAGVDNEQFF. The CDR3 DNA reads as TGCGCCAGCAGCTTAGCGGGAGTAGACAATGAGCAGTTCTTC.

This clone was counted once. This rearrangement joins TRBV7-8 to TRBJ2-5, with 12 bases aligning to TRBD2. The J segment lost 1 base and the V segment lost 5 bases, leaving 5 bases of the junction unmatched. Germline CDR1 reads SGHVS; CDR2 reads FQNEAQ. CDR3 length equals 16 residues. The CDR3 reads CASSQTSGSPQETQYF. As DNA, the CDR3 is TGTGCCAGCAGCCAGACTAGCGGGAGTCCCCAAGAGACCCAGTACTTC. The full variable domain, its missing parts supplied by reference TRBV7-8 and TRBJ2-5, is GAGVSQSPRYKVAKRGQDVALRCDPISGHVSLFWYQQALGQGPEFLTYFQNEAQLDKSGLPSDRFFAERPEGSVSTLKIQRTQQEDSAVYLCASSQTSGSPQETQYFGPGTRLLVL.

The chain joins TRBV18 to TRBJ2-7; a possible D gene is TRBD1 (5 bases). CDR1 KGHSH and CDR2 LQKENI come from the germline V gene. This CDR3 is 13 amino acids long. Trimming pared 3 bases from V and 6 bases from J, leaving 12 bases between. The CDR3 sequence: CASSPTGAGEQYF. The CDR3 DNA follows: TGTGCCAGCTCACCCACAGGTGCCGGCGAGCAGTACTTC.

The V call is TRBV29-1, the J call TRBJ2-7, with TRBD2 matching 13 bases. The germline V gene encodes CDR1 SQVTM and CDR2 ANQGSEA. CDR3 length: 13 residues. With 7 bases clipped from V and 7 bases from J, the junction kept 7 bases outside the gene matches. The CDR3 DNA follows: TGCAGCGGACTAGCGGGAGGAAGGAATGAGCAGTACTTC. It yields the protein CSGLAGGRNEQYF.

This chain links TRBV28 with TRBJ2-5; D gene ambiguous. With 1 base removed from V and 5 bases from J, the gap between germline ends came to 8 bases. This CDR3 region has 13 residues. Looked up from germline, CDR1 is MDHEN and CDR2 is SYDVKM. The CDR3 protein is CASSLLFSETQYF. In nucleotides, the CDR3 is TGTGCCAGCAGTTTATTATTCTCCGAGACCCAGTACTTC.

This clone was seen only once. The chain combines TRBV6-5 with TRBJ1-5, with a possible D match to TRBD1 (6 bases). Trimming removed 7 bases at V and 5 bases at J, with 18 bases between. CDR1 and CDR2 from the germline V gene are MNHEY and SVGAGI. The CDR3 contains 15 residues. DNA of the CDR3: TGTGCCAGCAAAAACCTACAGGGTGGCTATCAGCCCCAGCATTTT. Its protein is CASKNLQGGYQPQHF.

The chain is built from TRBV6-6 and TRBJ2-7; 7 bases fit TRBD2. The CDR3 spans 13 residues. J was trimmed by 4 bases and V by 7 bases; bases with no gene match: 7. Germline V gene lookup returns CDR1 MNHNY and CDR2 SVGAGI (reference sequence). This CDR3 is CASNERDGYEQYF. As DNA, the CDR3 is TGTGCCAGCAACGAGCGGGATGGTTACGAGCAGTACTTC.

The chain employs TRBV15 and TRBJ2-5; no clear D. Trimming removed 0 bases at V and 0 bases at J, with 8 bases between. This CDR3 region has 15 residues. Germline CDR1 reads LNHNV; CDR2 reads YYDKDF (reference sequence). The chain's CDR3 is CATSREQHNQETQYF. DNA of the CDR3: TGTGCCACCAGCAGAGAACAACACAACCAAGAGACCCAGTACTTC.

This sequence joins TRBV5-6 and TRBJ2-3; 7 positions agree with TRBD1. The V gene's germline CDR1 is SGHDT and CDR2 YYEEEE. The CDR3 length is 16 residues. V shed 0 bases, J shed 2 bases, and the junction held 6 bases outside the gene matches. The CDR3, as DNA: TGTGCCAGCAGCTTGGCGGGCAGGGGGAACACAGATACGCAGTATTTT. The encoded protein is CASSLAGRGNTDTQYF.

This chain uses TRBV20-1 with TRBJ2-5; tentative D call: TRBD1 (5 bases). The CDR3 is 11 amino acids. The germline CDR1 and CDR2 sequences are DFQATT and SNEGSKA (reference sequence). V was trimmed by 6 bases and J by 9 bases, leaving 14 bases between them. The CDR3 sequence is CSAEDEGAQYF. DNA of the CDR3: TGCAGTGCCGAGGATGAAGGGGCCCAGTACTTC.

CDR3 nucleotide sequence: TGTGCCAGCAGTATAACTGGGACAGCCGCAATAACTGAAGCTTTCTTT. Protein product: CASSITGTAAITEAFF. The chain joins TRBV27 to TRBJ1-1, with 7 bases identical to TRBD1. V lost 5 bases, J lost 5 bases, and 14 bases stayed unmatched. The CDR3 covers 16 residues. Germline V gene data show CDR1 as MNHEY and CDR2 as SMNVEV (reference sequence).

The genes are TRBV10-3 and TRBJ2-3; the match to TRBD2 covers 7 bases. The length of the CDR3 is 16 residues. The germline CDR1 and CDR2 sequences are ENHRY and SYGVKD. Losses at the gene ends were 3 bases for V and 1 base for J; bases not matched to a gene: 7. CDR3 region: CAISDLGLAGTDTQYF. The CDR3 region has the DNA TGTGCCATCAGTGATCTGGGGCTAGCGGGCACAGATACGCAGTATTTT.

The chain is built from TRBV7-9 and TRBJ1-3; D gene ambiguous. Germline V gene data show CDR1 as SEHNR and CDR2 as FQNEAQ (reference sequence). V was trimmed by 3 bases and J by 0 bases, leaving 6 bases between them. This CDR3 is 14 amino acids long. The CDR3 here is CASSLTISGNTIYF. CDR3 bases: TGTGCCAGCAGCTTGACAATCTCTGGAAACACCATATATTTT. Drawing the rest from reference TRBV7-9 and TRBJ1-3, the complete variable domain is DTGVSQNPRHKITKRGQNVTFRCDPISEHNRLYWYRQTLGQGPEFLTYFQNEAQLEKSRLLSDRFSAERPKGSFSTLEIQRTEQGDSAMYLCASSLTISGNTIYFGEGSWLTVV.

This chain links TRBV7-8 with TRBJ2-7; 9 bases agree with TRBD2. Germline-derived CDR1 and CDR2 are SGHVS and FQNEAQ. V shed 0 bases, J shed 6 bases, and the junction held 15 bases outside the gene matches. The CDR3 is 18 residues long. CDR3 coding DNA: TGTGCCAGCAGCTTAGCCGGTCTTGGTTATGAAGCGGGAGGCGAGCAGTACTTC. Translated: CASSLAGLGYEAGGEQYF.

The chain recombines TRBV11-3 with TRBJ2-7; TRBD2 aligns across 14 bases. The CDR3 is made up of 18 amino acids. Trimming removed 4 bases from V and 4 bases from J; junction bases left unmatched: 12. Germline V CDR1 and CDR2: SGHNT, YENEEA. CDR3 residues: CASSSSLGLAGVKYEQYF. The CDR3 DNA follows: TGTGCCAGCAGCTCCTCCTTGGGACTAGCGGGAGTAAAGTACGAGCAGTACTTC.